The sequence of this T cell receptor (beta chain) was determined in a study of T-cell reconstitution after alpha-beta-depleted transplantation in children. The authors prepared the TCRbeta library with unique molecular identifiers. TCRdb used MiXCR to reprocess the PCR reads, holding one entry per CDR3 protein. The table includes under 85,000 distinct CDR3 sequences, roughly 20% detected once. As to this clonotype: Its specificity is not known.

Whole-study results and caveats: Several patients had high TCRbeta diversity at day 60; it came from surviving recipient T cells and thymic progenitors. Several hundred expanded graft clones reportedly gave rise to the alpha-beta T cells present about two months after transplant.

The CDR3 runs to 14 residues. Deletions cut 4 bases from V and 11 bases from J, with 21 bases between. Germline V gene data show CDR1 as LGHDT and CDR2 as YNNKEL (reference sequence). This clonotype was sampled from a male patient aged 2-10 years who had a stem cell transplant for acute lymphoblastic leukemia, so the T cells may come from the graft donor. The J gene is TRBJ2-7, the V gene TRBV3-1; D is perhaps TRBD1 or TRBD2 (5 bases each). The sample consisted of PBMCs, mostly from graft donor cells, taken 360 days after TCRalphabeta/CD19-depleted stem cell transplant. The CDR3 DNA reads TGTGCCAGCAGCCCTTACCATAAAGACGGGACGGAGTACTTC. This gives the protein CASSPYHKDGTEYF.